The rows below give T cell receptor beta chains drawn from one sample of a study of beta chain features in type 1 diabetes. Sequenced by immunoSEQ multiplex PCR; TCRdb stores in-frame clones only, minus some. Of under 400,000 clones in the sample, about 12% were seen once. The sample comprised naive CD4+ T cells from blood. Receptor source: a man in his late teens or twenties in good health. Each CDR3 is given with its conserved first and last residue. D genes are given only for firm matches. Clone size is given for some rows only: seen once, a few or many times, or a class if the clone is expanded.

v_call: TRBV5-1
d_call: NA
clone_size: few
j_call: TRBJ2-1
cdr3_aa: CASSSAGATYSYNEQFF
cdr3_nt: TGCGCCAGCAGCTCGGCGGGGGCTACGTACTCCTACAATGAGCAGTTCTTC

v_call: TRBV7-2
d_call: TRBD2
clone_size: few
j_call: TRBJ2-1
cdr3_aa: CASSSRLAGNNEQFF
cdr3_nt: TGTGCCAGCAGCTCGAGACTAGCGGGGAACAATGAGCAGTTCTTC

v_call: TRBV9
d_call: NA
clone_size: NA
j_call: TRBJ2-1
cdr3_aa: CASSVAIVGEQFF
cdr3_nt: TGTGCCAGCAGCGTAGCAATCGTGGGCGAGCAGTTCTTC

v_call: TRBV9
d_call: NA
clone_size: few
j_call: TRBJ2-1
cdr3_aa: CASSRTSDEQFF
cdr3_nt: TGTGCCAGCAGCCGAACGTCAGATGAGCAGTTCTTC

v_call: TRBV28
d_call: TRBD2
clone_size: few
j_call: TRBJ2-3
cdr3_aa: CASSLGTSGFTDTQYF
cdr3_nt: TGTGCCAGCAGTCTAGGGACTAGCGGTTTCACAGATACGCAGTATTTT

v_call: TRBV4-2
d_call: NA
clone_size: few
j_call: TRBJ2-2
cdr3_aa: CASSPDGNTGELFF
cdr3_nt: TGTGCCAGCAGCCCAGACGGGAACACCGGGGAGCTGTTTTTT

v_call: TRBV30
d_call: NA
clone_size: few
j_call: TRBJ1-5
cdr3_aa: CAWSAPRVGDSNQPQHF
cdr3_nt: TGTGCCTGGAGTGCACCTAGGGTCGGGGATAGCAATCAGCCCCAGCATTTT

v_call: TRBV7-2
d_call: TRBD2
clone_size: NA
j_call: TRBJ2-1
cdr3_aa: CASSASGSQYNEQFF
cdr3_nt: TGTGCCAGCAGCGCGAGCGGGAGCCAATACAATGAGCAGTTCTTC

v_call: TRBV7-3
d_call: NA
clone_size: NA
j_call: TRBJ2-3
cdr3_aa: CASSLSPQVGTDTQYF
cdr3_nt: TGTGCCAGCAGCTTAAGTCCCCAGGTGGGCACAGATACGCAGTATTTT

v_call: TRBV30
d_call: TRBD2
clone_size: NA
j_call: TRBJ2-5
cdr3_aa: CAWSVLAGYQETQYF
cdr3_nt: TGTGCCTGGAGTGTACTAGCGGGGTACCAAGAGACCCAGTACTTC

v_call: TRBV11-1
d_call: NA
clone_size: few
j_call: TRBJ2-2
cdr3_aa: CASSPSQNTGELFF
cdr3_nt: TGTGCCAGCAGCCCGAGTCAGAACACCGGGGAGCTGTTTTTT

v_call: TRBV7-8
d_call: TRBD2
clone_size: few
j_call: TRBJ2-3
cdr3_aa: CASSLVGLAGGTDTQYF
cdr3_nt: TGTGCCAGCAGCTTAGTCGGACTAGCGGGAGGCACAGATACGCAGTATTTT

v_call: TRBV7-6
d_call: NA
clone_size: NA
j_call: TRBJ2-2
cdr3_aa: CASSLGGGTNTGELFF
cdr3_nt: TGTGCCAGCAGCTTAGGCGGAGGGACGAACACCGGGGAGCTGTTTTTT

v_call: TRBV28
d_call: NA
clone_size: few
j_call: TRBJ2-7
cdr3_aa: CASSTPGYEQYF
cdr3_nt: TGTGCCAGCAGTACCCCGGGCTACGAGCAGTACTTC

v_call: TRBV7-2
d_call: TRBD1
clone_size: NA
j_call: TRBJ1-5
cdr3_aa: CASSFGDRGNQPQHF
cdr3_nt: TGTGCCAGCAGCTTTGGGGACAGGGGGAATCAGCCCCAGCATTTT

v_call: TRBV28
d_call: NA
clone_size: few
j_call: TRBJ1-5
cdr3_aa: CASRQAGGGNQPQHF
cdr3_nt: TGTGCCAGCAGACAGGCGGGCGGAGGGAATCAGCCCCAGCATTTT

v_call: TRBV27
d_call: TRBD2
clone_size: NA
j_call: TRBJ2-7
cdr3_aa: CASSPGLAGVFEQYF
cdr3_nt: TGTGCCAGCAGTCCGGGACTAGCCGGCGTCTTTGAGCAGTACTTC

v_call: TRBV18
d_call: NA
clone_size: NA
j_call: TRBJ1-2
cdr3_aa: CASSPKDSSNYGYTF
cdr3_nt: TGTGCCAGCTCACCTAAGGACAGTTCTAACTATGGCTACACCTTC

v_call: TRBV27
d_call: TRBD1
clone_size: NA
j_call: TRBJ2-7
cdr3_aa: CASREPGQGPPYEQYF
cdr3_nt: TGTGCCAGCAGGGAACCGGGACAGGGACCCCCCTACGAGCAGTACTTC

v_call: TRBV28
d_call: TRBD1
clone_size: few
j_call: TRBJ1-5
cdr3_aa: CASSPAGGQGDQPQHF
cdr3_nt: TGTGCCAGCAGTCCAGCTGGTGGACAGGGGGATCAGCCCCAGCATTTT

v_call: TRBV2
d_call: TRBD1
clone_size: NA
j_call: TRBJ1-2
cdr3_aa: CASRGQSNYGYTF
cdr3_nt: TGTGCCAGCAGGGGACAGTCTAACTATGGCTACACCTTC

v_call: TRBV30
d_call: NA
clone_size: NA
j_call: TRBJ2-7
cdr3_aa: CAWNVRVSEQYF
cdr3_nt: TGTGCCTGGAATGTAAGAGTCTCCGAGCAGTACTTC

v_call: TRBV28
d_call: NA
clone_size: NA
j_call: TRBJ1-1
cdr3_aa: CASIRTATEAFF
cdr3_nt: TGTGCCAGCATCCGGACAGCGACTGAAGCTTTCTTT

v_call: TRBV4-3
d_call: NA
clone_size: few
j_call: TRBJ1-6
cdr3_aa: CASSQVVNSPLHF
cdr3_nt: TGCGCCAGCAGCCAAGTAGTAAATTCACCCCTCCACTTT

v_call: TRBV14
d_call: NA
clone_size: few
j_call: TRBJ2-7
cdr3_aa: CASSGSWYEQYF
cdr3_nt: TGTGCCAGCAGCGGGAGTTGGTACGAGCAGTACTTC

v_call: TRBV5-1
d_call: NA
clone_size: NA
j_call: TRBJ2-7
cdr3_aa: CASSATSSGQIYEQYF
cdr3_nt: TGCGCCAGCAGCGCAACTAGTTCGGGACAAATCTACGAGCAGTACTTC

v_call: TRBV7-3
d_call: TRBD1
clone_size: NA
j_call: TRBJ2-1
cdr3_aa: CASSPFGTGVDNEQFF
cdr3_nt: TGTGCCAGCAGCCCCTTCGGGACAGGGGTGGACAATGAGCAGTTCTTC

v_call: TRBV7-2
d_call: NA
clone_size: NA
j_call: TRBJ2-7
cdr3_aa: CASSLARASYEQYF
cdr3_nt: TGTGCCAGCAGCTTAGCCAGGGCCTCCTACGAGCAGTACTTC

v_call: TRBV14
d_call: NA
clone_size: NA
j_call: TRBJ1-6
cdr3_aa: CASSRRGTSSYNSPLHF
cdr3_nt: TGTGCCAGCAGCCGCCGAGGGACAAGCTCCTATAATTCACCCCTCCACTTT

v_call: TRBV18
d_call: TRBD1
clone_size: few
j_call: TRBJ1-1
cdr3_aa: CASSRTGDTEAFF
cdr3_nt: TGTGCCAGCTCACGGACAGGGGACACTGAAGCTTTCTTT

v_call: TRBV7-2
d_call: TRBD2
clone_size: NA
j_call: TRBJ2-1
cdr3_aa: CASSVLADHYNEQFF
cdr3_nt: TGTGCCAGCAGCGTCCTAGCGGATCACTACAATGAGCAGTTCTTC

v_call: TRBV11-1
d_call: TRBD1
clone_size: few
j_call: TRBJ2-7
cdr3_aa: CASSLDRGDEQYF
cdr3_nt: TGTGCCAGCAGCTTGGACAGGGGAGACGAGCAGTACTTC

v_call: TRBV29-1
d_call: NA
clone_size: few
j_call: TRBJ1-1
cdr3_aa: CSVEVGGPAFF
cdr3_nt: TGCAGCGTTGAGGTGGGGGGGCCGGCTTTCTTT

v_call: TRBV29-1
d_call: NA
clone_size: NA
j_call: TRBJ2-7
cdr3_aa: CSVSRQASYEQYF
cdr3_nt: TGCAGCGTTTCTCGTCAGGCATCCTACGAGCAGTACTTC